The T cell receptor (beta chain) described here comes from a study of technical replicates of blood from a handful of donors. TCRdb's table, derived via immunoSEQ multiplex PCR, lists solely in-frame clones and lacks some. The sample comprises over 55,000 clones, 91% of which are singletons, and under 5% rests with the top ten. CDR3 size: 12 residues. Germline loops: CDR1 MGHDK, CDR2 SYGVNS. Trimming pared 3 bases from V and 2 bases from J, leaving 3 bases between. This TCR was recovered from a human donor in good health. Some clones in this sample may be carry-over from other donors' samples. Sequencing input: PBMCs. V gene TRBV25-1 combines with J gene TRBJ2-3; no definite D call. The CDR3 protein is CASSDITDTQYF. Written as DNA, the CDR3 is TGTGCCAGCAGTGATATCACAGATACGCAGTATTTT.